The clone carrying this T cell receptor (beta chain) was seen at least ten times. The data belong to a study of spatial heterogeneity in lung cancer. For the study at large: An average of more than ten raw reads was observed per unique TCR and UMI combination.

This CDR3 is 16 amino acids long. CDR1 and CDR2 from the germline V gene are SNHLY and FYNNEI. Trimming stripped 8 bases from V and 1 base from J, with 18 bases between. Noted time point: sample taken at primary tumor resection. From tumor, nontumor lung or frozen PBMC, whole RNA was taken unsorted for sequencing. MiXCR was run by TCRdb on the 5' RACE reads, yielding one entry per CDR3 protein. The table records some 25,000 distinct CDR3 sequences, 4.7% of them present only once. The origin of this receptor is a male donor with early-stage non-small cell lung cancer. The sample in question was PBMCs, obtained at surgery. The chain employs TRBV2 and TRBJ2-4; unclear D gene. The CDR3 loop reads CASRSVGFSAKNIQYF. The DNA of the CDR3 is TGTGCCAGCCGATCGGTGGGGTTCAGCGCCAAAAACATTCAGTACTTC.